This T cell receptor beta chain came from a study of T cells in Graves' hyperthyroidism and ophthalmopathy. Amplified TCR beta CDR3 regions derived from RNA transcripts. A set of HTBI primers served as the primers for a first-round RT-PCR of the TCR CDR3. Via MiXCR, TCRdb re-called the multiplex PCR reads, giving one row per CDR3 protein. The sample lists 390,000 or so distinct CDR3 sequences; 14% to 15% were seen once. This clonotype was recorded many times. Its antigen is as yet unknown. General study points: In the blood, most expanded thyroid clonotypes above 0.001 appeared as well.

Patients with ophthalmopathy all had a Clinical Activity Score of at least 3, a NOSPECS grade of at least 4 and duration under 3 months. The CDR3 has 15 amino acids. Unmatched junction bases numbered 7, after V lost 1 base and J lost 5 bases. The germline V gene encodes CDR1 MGHRA and CDR2 YSYEKL. The V and J genes are TRBV4-1 and TRBJ2-5; TRBD2 agrees at 7 bases. The clonotype comes from a man aged 18 to 30 with Graves' ophthalmopathy. Source material: blood. CDR3 in DNA: TGCGCCAGCAGCCAAGCTGCGGGAGTAGGGGAGACCCAGTACTTC. This encodes CASSQAAGVGETQYF.